The 18 T cell receptor beta chains in this list originate from one sample, sequenced in a study of human T cells and chemical hapten exposure. The time point is: patch test 1, 2 weeks after DPC sensitization. Treatment here: therapeutic diphenylcyclopropenone sensitization with weekly scalp DPC. TCRdb re-called the RACE reads through MiXCR, storing one row per CDR3 protein. Among tens of thousands of distinct CDR3 sequences listed, approximately 10% were seen once. Sequenced material: whole blood, taken in connection with sensitization to the hapten diphenylcyclopropenone (DPC). These receptors came from a man aged 35-49 years with alopecia areata. Some clones in this sample may be carry-over from other donors' samples.

This clonotype has a handful of counts. CDR3 loop: CASSIAPGSGKSYEQYF. Here the CDR3 DNA reads TGTGCCAGTAGTATAGCCCCCGGGAGCGGGAAGTCCTACGAGCAGTACTTC. The V call is TRBV19, the J call TRBJ2-7, with 7 bases lining up with TRBD2. Germline trimming cut 1 base from V and 1 base from J; bases unmatched to any gene: 10. This CDR3 contains 17 residues. Germline CDR1 is LNHDA and CDR2 is SQIVND (reference sequence).

This chain uses TRBV7-9 with TRBJ2-2; 10 bases are shared with TRBD2. The CDR3 is 17 amino acids. V lost 5 bases to trimming and J lost 0 bases; unmatched junction nucleotides: 6. Looked up from germline, CDR1 is SEHNR and CDR2 is FQNEAQ (reference sequence). CDR3 residues: CASSALAGFANTGELFF. As DNA, the CDR3 is TGTGCCAGCAGCGCACTAGCGGGATTCGCGAACACCGGGGAGCTGTTTTTT.

The chain couples TRBV30 to TRBJ1-5, with TRBD1 matching 8 bases. Per the germline V gene, CDR1 is GTSNPN and CDR2 is SVGIG (reference sequence). The CDR3 is 14 amino acids. J was trimmed by 7 bases and V by 2 bases; bases with no gene match: 7. CDR3 bases: TGTGCCTGGAGTACTGGACAGGGTGGCCAGCCCCAGCATTTT. Residues: CAWSTGQGGQPQHF.

This clonotype turned up a few times. The rearrangement links TRBV28 to TRBJ2-3; TRBD2 matches at 9 bases. The CDR3 has 17 amino acids. Germline V CDR1 and CDR2: MDHEN, SYDVKM. The J segment lost 2 bases and the V segment lost 0 bases, leaving 6 bases of the junction unmatched. In DNA, the CDR3 is TGTGCCAGCAGTTTATGGGCGGGAGGGGGCAACACAGATACGCAGTATTTT. It encodes CASSLWAGGGNTDTQYF. The full variable domain, in which reference TRBV28 and TRBJ2-3 provide the parts outside the CDR3, is DVKVTQSSRYLVKRTGEKVFLECVQDMDHENMFWYRQDPGLGLRLIYFSYDVKMKEKGDIPEGYSVSREKKERFSLILESASTNQTSMYLCASSLWAGGGNTDTQYFGPGTRLTVL.

This clonotype was seen a few times. V is TRBV4-1 and J is TRBJ2-7; TRBD2 matches 11 bases. The junction had 11 bases not matched to a gene; V was cut back by 8 bases and J by 5 bases. The CDR3 contains 15 residues. The germline CDR1 and CDR2 sequences are MGHRA and YSYEKL. The CDR3 nucleotides read TGCGCCAGCCCTCAGACTAGCGGGATCCTCAACGAGCAGTACGTC. Translated, it gives CASPQTSGILNEQYV.

This clonotype was observed a handful of times. The rearrangement joins TRBV25-1 to TRBJ2-1, with D possibly TRBD2 on 6 matching bases. Trimming removed 7 bases from V and 9 bases from J, with 16 bases in between. The CDR3 is made up of 13 amino acids. Germline V gene data show CDR1 as MGHDK and CDR2 as SYGVNS. CDR3 coding DNA: TGTGCCAGCACGGGACTGTCCCTAGGTGAGCAGTTCTTC. Encoded protein: CASTGLSLGEQFF.

This clonotype came up many times. The chain employs TRBV6-5 and TRBJ1-6; TRBD1 agrees at 9 bases. Germline V gene lookup returns CDR1 MNHEY and CDR2 SVGAGI. The V and J ends lost 6 bases and 1 base, in that order; junction bases with no gene match: 22. The CDR3 runs to 22 residues. CDR3 loop: CASRFIQGAKTNPGSYNSPLHF. CDR3 DNA: TGTGCCAGCAGATTTATACAGGGGGCGAAGACAAACCCGGGGTCCTATAATTCACCCCTCCACTTT.

This sequence joins TRBV24-1 and TRBJ2-2; 9 bases are shared with TRBD1. After removal of 10 bases from V and 2 bases from J, the junction contained 1 base not matched to a gene. CDR3 length: 13 amino acids. Germline CDR1 reads KGHDR; CDR2 reads SFDVKD. CDR3 sequence: CATGQGNTGELFF. Here the CDR3 DNA reads TGTGCCACGGGACAGGGAAACACCGGGGAGCTGTTTTTT.

V gene TRBV24-1 combines with J gene TRBJ2-2; 9 positions agree with TRBD2. V shed 3 bases and J 5 bases; nucleotides not matched to a gene: 9. CDR3 length: 17 residues. Germline V gene lookup returns CDR1 KGHDR and CDR2 SFDVKD. The CDR3 protein is CATSDLLAGVTTGELFF. The CDR3 DNA is TGTGCCACCAGTGATCTACTAGCGGGCGTTACAACCGGGGAGCTGTTTTTT.

This clonotype has more than one count but fewer than ten. CDR3 nucleotides: TGTGCCAGCAGTTTACAGGGTACCCCTGAAGCTTTCTTT. This gives the protein CASSLQGTPEAFF. This chain uses TRBV28 with TRBJ1-1, with D maybe TRBD1 (5 bases). Trimming took off 2 bases at V and 6 bases at J, with 10 bases between the two ends. CDR1 is MDHEN, CDR2 SYDVKM, per germline. This CDR3 spans 13 amino acids.

Only a few counts were recorded for this clonotype. The chain recombines TRBV3-1 with TRBJ2-6, with 9 bases identical to TRBD1. The CDR3 is made up of 16 amino acids. Per the germline V gene, CDR1 is LGHDT and CDR2 is YNNKEL (reference sequence). After removal of 5 bases from V and 2 bases from J, the junction contained 4 bases not matched to a gene. The CDR3 loop is CASSERQGAGANVLTF. CDR3 DNA: TGTGCCAGCAGCGAGCGACAGGGGGCTGGGGCCAACGTCCTGACTTTC.

The V gene is TRBV20-1, the J gene TRBJ2-3; 8 positions agree with TRBD1. With V trimmed by 5 bases and J by 4 bases, 5 bases remained unmatched. Germline V CDR1 and CDR2: DFQATT, SNEGSKA (reference sequence). The CDR3 is made up of 13 amino acids. CDR3 nucleotides: TGCAGTGCTCCAGGGGGCAGCGCAGATACGCAGTATTTT. It is translated as CSAPGGSADTQYF.

This clonotype was observed a few times. DNA of the CDR3: TGTGCCAGCAGCCAAACACGGGTCGGGGGAGAGCAGTACTTC. Translating gives CASSQTRVGGEQYF. V gene TRBV14 combines with J gene TRBJ2-7, with TRBD2 as a possible D gene (6 bases). Trimming left V 2 bases short and J 7 bases short, with 15 bases between. CDR3 size: 14 residues. The germline CDR1 and CDR2 sequences are SGHDN and FVKESK.

This clonotype was detected ten times or more. V is TRBV5-1 and J is TRBJ1-2; D gene uncertain. V lost 0 bases and J lost 6, with 9 bases in between. Germline CDR1 and CDR2: SGHRS and YFSETQ. The CDR3 is made up of 13 amino acids. In nucleotides, the CDR3 is TGCGCCAGCAGCTTGGACGGGGATGATGGCTACACCTTC. Translating gives CASSLDGDDGYTF.

This clonotype has only a few counts. The chain uses TRBV6-2 or TRBV6-3 and TRBJ2-3, with 8 bases matching TRBD1. This CDR3 comprises 17 residues. V was pared by 2 bases and J by 3 bases, with 10 bases of the junction left unmatched. CDR1 and CDR2 (germline): MNHEY, SVGEGT. DNA of the CDR3: TGTGCCAGCAGTTACGGCGGAGCAGGGGGCGGAACAGATACGCAGTATTTT. Amino acids: CASSYGGAGGGTDTQYF.

This clonotype showed up many times. The chain joins TRBV6-5 to TRBJ1-1, with D perhaps TRBD1 (5 bases). Germline V gene data show CDR1 as MNHEY and CDR2 as SVGAGI. This CDR3 contains 13 residues. V dropped 5 bases and J dropped 3 bases, with 10 bases sitting between them. For the CDR3, the DNA is TGTGCCAGCAGTAAGACAGTTTACACTGAAGCTTTCTTT. This codes for CASSKTVYTEAFF.

This clonotype was detected only a few times. V and J are TRBV21-1 and TRBJ2-7; the D call in the table, TRBD1, was not verified against the DNA. TRBV21-1 is a listed pseudogene. The CDR3 has 16 residues. CDR3 in DNA: TGTGCCAGCAGCAATATTGCGCCAAAACCAGCATACGAGCAGTACGTC. Translating it yields CASSNIAPKPAYEQYV.

This clonotype was counted ten times or more. The chain recombines TRBV7-2 with TRBJ1-5; D remains unclear. V was shortened by 4 bases and J by 5 bases, with 12 bases between the two germline ends. The CDR3 covers 14 residues. Germline assignment: CDR1 SGHTA and CDR2 FQGNSA. The CDR3 region has the DNA TGTGCCAGCAGCTCCCCCGGCCGGTATCAGCCCCAGCATTTT. Protein sequence: CASSSPGRYQPQHF.